Listed here are 2 T cell receptor beta chains from one sample, sequenced in a study of blood T cell repertoires in COVID-19. The assay was immunoSEQ multiplex PCR, and TCRdb's table has in-frame clones only and misses some. The table lists tens of thousands of clones, less than 80% of them singletons. The sample taken for sequencing was peripheral blood. These receptors were taken from a man aged 60 to 75 with active or convalescent COVID-19.

The chain is built from TRBV6-2 or TRBV6-3 and TRBJ2-1, with TRBD1 identical over 11 bases. Trimming took 5 bases from V and 4 from J; bases not matched to a gene: 10. CDR3 length: 17 residues. Germline values: CDR1 MNHEY, CDR2 SVGEGT. The CDR3 is CASSRTGGAGSYNEQFF. The CDR3 nucleotides are TGTGCCAGCAGTAGGACAGGGGGCGCAGGTAGTTACAATGAGCAGTTCTTC.

The V call is TRBV6-5, the J call TRBJ1-2; TRBD1 matches at 10 bases. The length of the CDR3 is 15 residues. Germline V gene lookup returns CDR1 MNHEY and CDR2 SVGAGI. The V segment lost 5 bases and the J segment 1 base; nucleotides outside the gene matches: 4. The CDR3 DNA is TGTGCCAGCAGTCCCGGGACAGGGGTTAACTATGGCTACACCTTC. The encoded protein is CASSPGTGVNYGYTF.